Listed here are 27 T cell receptor beta chains from one sample, sequenced in a study of identical twins. TCRdb ran MiXCR on the 5' RACE reads and lists one entry per CDR3 protein. The top ten hold approximately 0.25% of the sample, which has 1,800,000 or so distinct CDR3 sequences, about 30% seen once. Material: cord blood. The receptors here all came from a newborn girl in good health.

This sequence joins TRBV20-1 and TRBJ2-3; D remains unclear. The germline V and J ends were trimmed by 0 bases and 5 bases, with 6 bases remaining between them. The germline V gene has CDR1 DFQATT and CDR2 SNEGSKA (reference sequence). The CDR3 is made up of 12 amino acids. Here the CDR3 reads CSARDPGDTQYF. The CDR3 nucleotides are TGCAGTGCTAGAGATCCAGGAGATACGCAGTATTTT.

This clonotype has just a few counts. The chain recombines TRBV7-2 with TRBJ2-5; 12 bases line up with TRBD2. The CDR3 totals 16 residues. Trimming at V came to 5 bases and at J to 1 base, leaving 5 bases not matched to a gene. Germline loops: CDR1 SGHTA, CDR2 FQGNSA. CDR3 in amino acids: CASSLTGLAGQETQYF. The CDR3 DNA is TGTGCCAGCAGCCTGACGGGACTAGCGGGCCAAGAGACCCAGTACTTC.

V gene TRBV12-5 combines with J gene TRBJ2-4, with 10 bases that match TRBD2. V gave up 0 bases and J gave up 15 bases; unmatched junction bases: 17. Per germline, CDR1 LGHNT and CDR2 FRNRAP. The CDR3 has 17 amino acids. The CDR3 DNA reads TGTGCTAGTGGTTTGGTACTCGGTCTAGCGGGGGTCAATGAGCGGTACTTC. Its protein is CASGLVLGLAGVNERYF.

V is TRBV24-1 and J is TRBJ2-1; 10 nucleotides match TRBD2. V trimming: 6 bases; J trimming: 5 bases; junction bases outside the gene matches: 3. Germline-derived CDR1 and CDR2 are KGHDR and SFDVKD. The CDR3 is 14 amino acids. The CDR3 loop reads CATSSGRAHNEQFF. DNA for the CDR3: TGTGCCACCAGTAGCGGGAGGGCCCACAATGAGCAGTTCTTC.

In its sample, this clonotype was seen a few times. CDR3 amino acids: CASRSGQPNEKLFF. The CDR3 DNA is TGTGCCAGCAGATCGGGACAGCCTAATGAAAAACTGTTTTTT. J is TRBJ1-4 and V is TRBV21-1; TRBD1 is the table's D call and was not checked against the DNA. TRBV21-1 is listed as a pseudogene. The CDR3 contains 14 residues.

CDR3 loop: CASRIHRDGYTF. Written as DNA, the CDR3 is TGTGCCAGCAGGATCCACAGGGATGGCTACACCTTC. The chain couples TRBV6-1 to TRBJ1-2, with D possibly TRBD1 on 6 matching bases. Germline V CDR1 and CDR2: MNHNS, SASEGT. The CDR3 runs to 12 residues. V lost 6 bases, J lost 6 bases, and 11 bases lay in between.

The V call is TRBV15, the J call TRBJ2-1; 7 nucleotides line up with TRBD2. Germline trimming cut 0 bases from V and 6 bases from J; bases unmatched to any gene: 20. CDR1 and CDR2 from the germline V gene are LNHNV and YYDKDF (reference sequence). The CDR3 sequence is 20 residues long. The CDR3 spells CATSRDFYVLALRPLNEQFF. The CDR3 DNA reads TGTGCCACCAGCAGAGATTTTTACGTACTAGCGCTTCGCCCCCTCAATGAGCAGTTCTTC.

The chain links TRBV20-1 to TRBJ2-5, with D possibly matching TRBD1 (6 bases). CDR1 is DFQATT and CDR2 is SNEGSKA in the germline V gene (reference sequence). V gave up 8 bases and J gave up 5 bases, with 24 bases separating them. The CDR3 has 15 residues. In DNA form, the CDR3 reads TGCAGTCTTACAGAATGGACAGAGGGTCGGGAGACCCAGTACTTC. Its protein product is CSLTEWTEGRETQYF.

This clonotype was seen a handful of times. The chain has TRBV7-2 and TRBJ1-4; 7 bases align to TRBD1. V lost 1 base and J lost 8; bases outside the gene matches: 7. The CDR3 has 15 residues. The V gene's germline CDR1 is SGHTA and CDR2 FQGNSA. For the CDR3, the DNA is TGTGCCAGCAGCTTAGTGGCAGGGGGTGGCGAAAAACTGTTTTTT. It translates to CASSLVAGGGEKLFF.

This clonotype was observed a handful of times. The chain is built from TRBV28 and TRBJ2-7; 9 positions match TRBD1. CDR1 and CDR2 from the germline V gene are MDHEN and SYDVKM. The CDR3 has 16 amino acids. V dropped 1 base and J dropped 3; count of bases not matched to a gene: 7. The CDR3 protein is CASSLSWDRARYEQYF. Here the CDR3 DNA reads TGTGCCAGCAGTTTATCCTGGGACAGGGCTCGCTACGAGCAGTACTTC.

This clonotype was counted a single time. The rearrangement joins TRBV28 to TRBJ1-1; D is ambiguous. Trimming took 5 bases from V and 5 from J, leaving 15 bases between them. This CDR3 has 14 amino acids. Germline assignment: CDR1 MDHEN and CDR2 SYDVKM. Here the CDR3 DNA reads TGTGCCAGCAGTCCTACCCTTGGTTTAACTGAAGCTTTCTTT. Translating gives CASSPTLGLTEAFF.

The chain has TRBV20-1 and TRBJ2-3; possibly TRBD2 for D (7 bases). Germline V CDR1 and CDR2: DFQATT, SNEGSKA (reference sequence). The CDR3 runs 12 residues. V was pared by 8 bases and J by 6 bases, with 15 bases between. Here the CDR3 DNA reads TGCAGTTCCGAGGGGGGAGGGGATACGCAGTATTTT. It yields the protein CSSEGGGDTQYF.

The chain carries TRBV28 and TRBJ2-3; the D gene is possibly TRBD2 (6 bases). Germline V gene data show CDR1 as MDHEN and CDR2 as SYDVKM. The CDR3 extends over 15 amino acids. Trimming cost V 6 bases and J 2 bases, with 15 bases left between them. The CDR3 protein is CASRLAGTFTDTQYF. The CDR3 DNA reads as TGTGCCAGCAGACTGGCGGGGACGTTCACAGATACGCAGTATTTT.

The chain is built from TRBV20-1 and TRBJ2-1, with a tentative D call TRBD2 (5 bases). The germline V gene encodes CDR1 DFQATT and CDR2 SNEGSKA (reference sequence). The CDR3 runs to 16 residues. Trimming stripped 5 bases from V and 3 bases from J, with 20 bases between. CDR3 sequence: CSAEPRGWSGYNEQFF. The CDR3 nucleotides read TGCAGTGCTGAGCCCCGCGGGTGGAGCGGCTACAATGAGCAGTTCTTC.

This clonotype was seen only a few times. The CDR3 sequence: CASSTLTSSYNEQFF. CDR3 DNA: TGTGCCAGCAGCACCCTAACAAGCTCCTACAATGAGCAGTTCTTC. The genes are TRBV7-6 and TRBJ2-1; D unclear. V lost 5 bases and J lost 0, with 11 bases in between. The CDR3 has 15 residues. Germline-derived CDR1 and CDR2 are SGHVS and FNYEAQ.

The gene calls are TRBV5-8 and TRBJ2-4; D possibly corresponds to TRBD1 (7 bases). This CDR3 has 17 amino acids. The germline V and J ends were trimmed by 5 bases and 0 bases, with 18 bases remaining between them. Germline CDR1 is SGHTS and CDR2 is YDEGEE. The CDR3 is CASSSQYRGLAKNIQYF. In DNA, the CDR3 is TGTGCCAGCAGTTCCCAATACAGGGGACTAGCCAAAAACATTCAGTACTTC.

The CDR3, as DNA: TGTGCCAGCAGCCGGGGACAGGGGGCAAGCTACGAGCAGTACTTC. As protein: CASSRGQGASYEQYF. V usage is TRBV4-2 and J usage is TRBJ2-7; 12 nucleotides line up with TRBD1. The CDR3 runs 15 residues. From germline, CDR1 is LGHNA and CDR2 YNFKEQ. The J segment lost 3 bases and the V segment lost 4 bases, leaving 4 bases of the junction unmatched.

The chain employs TRBV15 and TRBJ2-1; D gene ambiguous. This CDR3 contains 16 residues. Germline V gene sequence: CDR1 LNHNV, CDR2 YYDKDF (reference sequence). V was clipped by 0 bases and J by 1 base, with 10 bases between them. The CDR3 DNA is TGTGCCACCAGCAGAGATCACCTAGGGTCCTACAATGAGCAGTTCTTC. It codes for CATSRDHLGSYNEQFF.

This clonotype came up a few times. A much larger clone differs by one base, so this may be a read error. The rearrangement links TRBV20-1 to TRBJ2-4; D gene ambiguous. The DNA end is more similar to TRBJ2-7, so the J call may be wrong. Germline CDR1 reads DFQATT; CDR2 reads SNEGSKA (reference sequence). The CDR3 is 11 amino acids. The CDR3 loop is CSARQEYEQYF. In DNA form, the CDR3 reads TGCAGTGCTAGACAGGAGTACGAGCAGTACTTC.

This clonotype was seen a handful of times. The genes are TRBV29-1 and TRBJ2-3; no reliable D call. The V gene's germline CDR1 is SQVTM and CDR2 ANQGSEA. The germline V and J ends were trimmed by 4 bases and 0 bases, with 5 bases remaining between them. The CDR3 sequence is 12 residues long. CDR3 bases: TGCAGCGTTGCACAGAGCACAGATACGCAGTATTTT. Encoded protein: CSVAQSTDTQYF.

The J gene is TRBJ2-5, the V gene TRBV20-1; 9 nucleotides match TRBD2. The ends lost 0 bases at V and 0 bases at J; junction bases unmatched: 11. This CDR3 region has 18 residues. Germline values: CDR1 DFQATT, CDR2 SNEGSKA (reference sequence). The CDR3 here is CSARDPRLSGGYQETQYF. The CDR3 DNA sequence: TGCAGTGCTAGAGATCCCCGATTAAGCGGGGGGTACCAAGAGACCCAGTACTTC.

This chain joins TRBV6-5 and TRBJ1-4, with TRBD1 matching 8 bases. Losses at the gene ends were 5 bases for V and 4 bases for J; bases not matched to a gene: 6. The CDR3 loop spans 15 amino acids. Germline CDR1 is MNHEY and CDR2 is SVGAGI. The CDR3 coding sequence is TGTGCCAGCAGTACGCGGACAGGGATTAATGAAAAACTGTTTTTT. Translated: CASSTRTGINEKLFF.

This clonotype showed up many times. The chain recombines TRBV3-1 with TRBJ2-1; D may be TRBD2 (6 bases). V was clipped by 0 bases and J by 9 bases, with 9 bases between them. This CDR3 is 13 amino acids long. Germline assignment: CDR1 LGHDT and CDR2 YNNKEL (reference sequence). Here the CDR3 DNA reads TGTGCCAGCAGCCAAGATGGCGGGGCTGAGCAGTTCTTC. Translated, it gives CASSQDGGAEQFF.

A few counts support this clonotype. The chain has TRBV4-1 and TRBJ1-4; a weak D match, TRBD1 (5 bases). In germline, CDR1 is MGHRA, CDR2 YSYEKL. The germline V and J ends were trimmed by 2 bases and 0 bases, with 13 bases remaining between them. The CDR3 consists of 17 residues. CDR3 nucleotide sequence: TGCGCCAGCAGCCAATTTCCACAGGAGCCAACTAATGAAAAACTGTTTTTT. Its protein product is CASSQFPQEPTNEKLFF.

This chain joins TRBV7-9 and TRBJ1-2, with 9 bases aligning to TRBD1. The junction had 7 bases not matched to a gene; V was cut back by 5 bases and J by 6 bases. The CDR3 loop spans 14 amino acids. Germline loops: CDR1 SEHNR, CDR2 FQNEAQ (reference sequence). The CDR3 DNA sequence: TGTGCCAGCAGCCGTCGGGACAGGGAGGATGGCTACACCTTC. Encoded protein: CASSRRDREDGYTF. Looking up the rest from reference TRBV7-9 and TRBJ1-2 gives the full variable domain: DTGVSQNPRHKITKRGQNVTFRCDPISEHNRLYWYRQTLGQGPEFLTYFQNEAQLEKSRLLSDRFSAERPKGSFSTLEIQRTEQGDSAMYLCASSRRDREDGYTFGSGTRLTVV.

In this sample, this clonotype turned up a few times. This chain uses TRBV3-1 with TRBJ2-1; no definite D call. CDR1 and CDR2 (germline): LGHDT, YNNKEL (reference sequence). Trimming left V 0 bases short and J 9 bases short, with 18 bases between. This CDR3 region has 16 residues. For the CDR3, the DNA is TGTGCCAGCAGCCAAGATGGGCTAGTATTCGTCCCTGAGCAGTTCTTC. It codes for CASSQDGLVFVPEQFF.

This clonotype was seen repeatedly, ten times or more. The chain combines TRBV10-3 with TRBJ1-2; no definite D call. The V gene's germline CDR1 is ENHRY and CDR2 SYGVKD. V shed 8 bases and J shed 4 bases, with 14 bases lying between them. The CDR3 is made up of 13 amino acids. Written as DNA, the CDR3 is TGTGCCATCCGGCTGGACGGTTTCTATGGCTACACCTTC. It is translated as CAIRLDGFYGYTF.